This passage covers 12 T cell receptor beta chains from one sample sequenced in a study of long-term antiretroviral therapy in people with HIV. Assay version v3.0 of immunoSEQ was used, and it was run at survey level. Data came from immunoSEQ multiplex PCR; TCRdb stores just in-frame clones and leaves some out. The table shows fewer than 55,000 clones, with over 90% occurring only once. The sequenced sample was unsorted PBMCs, obtained 3.7 years after starting antiretroviral therapy. The receptors originated from a woman between 50 and 59 years old with HIV.

The chain uses TRBV7-2 and TRBJ1-1; D gene unclear. The V end lost 6 bases, the J end lost 0 bases, and 8 bases lay between the germline ends. The CDR3 has 13 amino acids. Per germline, CDR1 SGHTA and CDR2 FQGNSA. The CDR3: CASRIGVNTEAFF. Written as DNA, the CDR3 is TGTGCCAGCAGGATCGGGGTGAACACTGAAGCTTTCTTT.

This chain uses TRBV6-1 with TRBJ1-6; TRBD1 might be the D (6 bases). V lost 2 bases and J 5 bases, leaving 19 bases between the germline ends. CDR1 and CDR2 (germline): MNHNS, SASEGT. CDR3 length equals 18 residues. CDR3 sequence: CASSEWGQFGQNNSPLHF. CDR3 DNA: TGTGCCAGCAGTGAATGGGGGCAGTTTGGGCAAAATAATTCACCCCTCCACTTT.

The rearrangement links TRBV9 to TRBJ1-1; the D gene is possibly TRBD1 (5 bases). Trimming removed 0 bases at V and 1 base at J, with 7 bases between. This CDR3 has 14 amino acids. Germline CDR1 is SGDLS and CDR2 is YYNGEE. CDR3 loop: CASSVVGGNTEAFF. The DNA of the CDR3 is TGTGCCAGCAGCGTAGTTGGGGGGAACACTGAAGCTTTCTTT.

The J gene is TRBJ1-2, the V gene TRBV5-1, with 7 bases that match TRBD1. Germline assignment: CDR1 SGHRS and CDR2 YFSETQ. The trim removed 0 bases at V and 7 bases at J, leaving 3 bases unmatched. This CDR3 has 13 amino acids. CDR3 DNA: TGCGCCAGCAGCTTGGAAGGGGGCGGTGGCTACACCTTC. Its protein is CASSLEGGGGYTF.

The chain uses TRBV29-1 and TRBJ2-7; TRBD1 might be the D (6 bases). CDR3 length: 13 amino acids. V was cut by 4 bases and J by 6 bases, with 16 bases left in between. Germline V gene lookup returns CDR1 SQVTM and CDR2 ANQGSEA. CDR3: CSVGIQTGSEQYF. CDR3 DNA: TGCAGCGTTGGCATTCAAACAGGGTCCGAGCAGTACTTC.

The rearrangement joins TRBV5-6 to TRBJ1-6, with 7 bases that match TRBD1. The CDR3 consists of 13 residues. The ends lost 1 base at V and 13 bases at J; junction bases unmatched: 5. Germline loops: CDR1 SGHDT, CDR2 YYEEEE. CDR3 DNA: TGTGCCAGCAGCTTGACAGGGGATAGGCCCCTCCACTTT. Amino acid sequence: CASSLTGDRPLHF.

This chain joins TRBV11-2 and TRBJ1-6; 10 nucleotides match TRBD1. Germline V gene lookup returns CDR1 SGHAT and CDR2 FQNNGV. The CDR3 loop spans 18 amino acids. Unmatched junction bases numbered 10, after V lost 8 bases and J lost 0 bases. The CDR3 sequence: CASDSSRQGASYNSPLHF. CDR3 DNA: TGTGCCAGCGATTCCTCTAGACAGGGGGCCTCCTATAATTCACCCCTCCACTTT.

The genes are TRBV19 and TRBJ1-2; tentatively, D is TRBD1 (5 bases). The V gene's germline CDR1 is LNHDA and CDR2 SQIVND (reference sequence). The CDR3 has 14 residues. V shed 5 bases and J shed 2 bases, with 12 bases lying between them. The CDR3 spells CASSPGGTNYGYTF. The CDR3 DNA follows: TGTGCCAGTAGTCCGGGGGGAACAAACTATGGCTACACCTTC.

The chain employs TRBV5-6 and TRBJ1-5, with 7 bases fitting TRBD1. After removal of 4 bases from V and 4 bases from J, the junction contained 8 bases not matched to a gene. CDR1 is SGHDT and CDR2 is YYEEEE in the germline V gene. The CDR3 runs to 15 residues. The CDR3 loop reads CASSRRGIGNQPQHF. DNA for the CDR3: TGTGCCAGCAGCCGCAGGGGGATTGGGAATCAGCCCCAGCATTTT. The full variable domain, with the rest looked up from reference TRBV5-6 and TRBJ1-5, is DAGVTQSPTHLIKTRGQQVTLRCSPKSGHDTVSWYQQALGQGPQFIFQYYEEEERQRGNFPDRFSGHQFPNYSSELNVNALLLGDSALYLCASSRRGIGNQPQHFGDGTRLSIL.

The chain uses TRBV4-3 and TRBJ1-4; tentatively, D is TRBD1 (5 bases). Trimming removed 1 base from V and 13 bases from J, with 22 bases in between. The CDR3 extends over 16 amino acids. CDR1 and CDR2 (germline): LGHNA, YSLEER. CDR3: CASSQAPSSKGVGLFF. The CDR3 DNA is TGCGCCAGCAGCCAAGCCCCCAGCTCGAAAGGGGTAGGACTGTTTTTT.

V is TRBV4-1 and J is TRBJ1-6; TRBD1 is a possible D gene (5 bases). V dropped 3 bases and J dropped 7 bases, with 7 bases sitting between them. Germline V CDR1 and CDR2: MGHRA, YSYEKL. The CDR3 runs to 13 residues. This chain's CDR3 is CASSHEGNSPLHF. CDR3 coding DNA: TGCGCCAGCAGCCATGAGGGGAATTCACCCCTCCACTTT.

J is TRBJ1-2 and V is TRBV7-6; 7 bases agree with TRBD1. Germline CDR1 reads SGHVS; CDR2 reads FNYEAQ. The ends lost 4 bases at V and 4 bases at J; junction bases unmatched: 9. The CDR3 is 15 amino acids. The CDR3 bases are TGTGCCAGCAGCTCCACGGGGACAGAGAGCTATGGCTACACCTTC. Its protein is CASSSTGTESYGYTF.